These 22 T cell receptor beta chains were sequenced from one sample in a study of monozygotic twins with inflammatory bowel disease. TCRdb reprocessed the 5' RACE reads; each CDR3 protein has one entry and no DNA is given. This table lists approximately 330,000 distinct CDR3 sequences. The sequenced material came from blood. These receptor sequences come from a human donor with ulcerative colitis or Crohn's disease, or a healthy co-twin of an affected twin (not recorded which).

The rearrangement links TRBV15 to TRBJ2-5; TCRdb indicates TRBD1, and absent DNA this call remains unverified. Germline lookup yields CDR1 LNHNV and CDR2 YYDKDF (reference sequence). CDR3 size: 15 residues. CDR3 amino acids: CATSKGGQGQETQYF.

This chain links TRBV2 with TRBJ2-2; TCRdb's assignment of TRBD2 cannot be checked, as there is no DNA. CDR3 length: 14 amino acids. Germline CDR1 is SNHLY and CDR2 is FYNNEI. The CDR3 here is CASKRDPNTGELFF.

The J gene is TRBJ2-3, the V gene TRBV5-1; TCRdb lists TRBD2, though no DNA is available to test this call. The CDR3 consists of 15 residues. Germline V gene sequence: CDR1 SGHRS, CDR2 YFSETQ. The CDR3 region is CASSLAGAYTDTQYF.

The V call is TRBV5-6, the J call TRBJ1-2; the D call from TCRdb, TRBD1, cannot be confirmed without DNA. Per the germline V gene, CDR1 is SGHDT and CDR2 is YYEEEE. The CDR3 is made up of 13 amino acids. The CDR3 here is CASSFGGAYGYTF.

The rearrangement uses TRBV10-3 and TRBJ2-7. Per germline, CDR1 ENHRY and CDR2 SYGVKD. The CDR3 covers 14 residues. CDR3: CAISDLEGAYEQYF.

The rearrangement links TRBV18 to TRBJ1-6; TCRdb calls TRBD1, which cannot be checked without DNA. Germline assignment: CDR1 KGHSH and CDR2 LQKENI. The CDR3 is 15 residues long. The CDR3 spells CASSPERGPNSPLHF.

CDR3 sequence reads: CSARMRAGEQFF. The V gene is TRBV20-1, the J gene TRBJ2-1; checking the TCRdb D call of TRBD2 is not possible without DNA. Germline loops: CDR1 DFQATT, CDR2 SNEGSKA (reference sequence). The CDR3 is 12 amino acids.

The J gene is TRBJ2-1, the V gene TRBV30; TCRdb's D call of TRBD2 is untestable without DNA. Germline CDR1 GTSNPN, CDR2 SVGIG (reference sequence). The CDR3 covers 14 residues. CDR3 loop: CACDSGGAGNEQFF.

This sequence joins TRBV24-1 and TRBJ2-1; as DNA is missing, the TRBD2 call by TCRdb cannot be tested. This CDR3 region has 17 residues. Germline V gives CDR1 KGHDR, CDR2 SFDVKD. Here the CDR3 reads CATSAPRLAGARDEQFF.

The chain recombines TRBV12-3 or TRBV12-4 with TRBJ2-1; TCRdb picks TRBD2, but there is no DNA to check that call. There are 16 residues in the CDR3. Here the CDR3 reads CATGGLAGGVYNEQFF.

The chain has TRBV29-1 and TRBJ2-5. The germline V gene has CDR1 SQVTM and CDR2 ANQGSEA. The CDR3 spans 11 residues. CDR3 protein: CSVVTQETQYF.

The rearrangement uses TRBV7-2 and TRBJ1-1; TCRdb calls TRBD1, which cannot be checked without DNA. Germline CDR1 reads SGHTA; CDR2 reads FQGNSA. The CDR3 length is 14 residues. The CDR3 reads CASSPQGTSTEAFF.

The chain links TRBV6-5 to TRBJ1-1. Germline CDR1 MNHEY, CDR2 SVGAGI. This CDR3 has 13 residues. The CDR3 spells CASSYKLNTEAFF.

The CDR3 sequence: CASSLHREETQYF. The chain is built from TRBV7-3 and TRBJ2-5; the D call from TCRdb, TRBD1, cannot be confirmed without DNA. The CDR3 has 13 residues. Germline V lookup: CDR1 SGHTA, CDR2 FQGTGA.

The chain couples TRBV7-2 to TRBJ2-3; as DNA is missing, the TRBD1 call by TCRdb cannot be tested. The CDR3 has 15 amino acids. Germline V gene sequence: CDR1 SGHTA, CDR2 FQGNSA. This CDR3 is CASRHRGARTDTQYF.

The chain combines TRBV5-4 with TRBJ1-5. The CDR3 is 13 residues long. CDR1 and CDR2 from the germline V gene are SGHNT and YYREEE (reference sequence). The CDR3 loop is CASRVDVDQPQHF.

The V and J genes are TRBV11-2 and TRBJ2-3. The germline gives CDR1 SGHAT, CDR2 FQNNGV. This CDR3 region has 13 residues. The CDR3 here is CASSFENTDTQYF. The full variable domain, completed using reference TRBV11-2 and TRBJ2-3, is EAGVAQSPRYKIIEKRQSVAFWCNPISGHATLYWYQQILGQGPKLLIQFQNNGVVDDSQLPKDRFSAERLKGVDSTLKIQPAKLEDSAVYLCASSFENTDTQYFGPGTRLTVL.

This sequence joins TRBV20-1 and TRBJ2-1; no DNA is available, so the TRBD2 call from TCRdb remains unchecked. There are 15 residues in the CDR3. Germline CDR1 and CDR2: DFQATT and SNEGSKA (reference sequence). The chain's CDR3 is CSASQPSGRANEQFF.

This chain connects TRBV15 to TRBJ2-2; the D call from TCRdb, TRBD1, cannot be confirmed without DNA. The CDR3 runs 16 residues. Germline loops: CDR1 LNHNV, CDR2 YYDKDF (reference sequence). CDR3 in amino acids: CATSSLRQGRTGELFF.

The J gene is TRBJ2-7, the V gene TRBV7-3. This CDR3 region has 12 residues. Germline V CDR1 and CDR2: SGHTA, FQGTGA. CDR3 region: CASSLGEDVQYF. Filled out from reference TRBV7-3 and TRBJ2-7, the complete variable domain reads GAGVSQTPSNKVTEKGKYVELRCDPISGHTALYWYRQSLGQGPEFLIYFQGTGAADDSGLPNDRFFAVRPEGSVSTLKIQRTERGDSAVYLCASSLGEDVQYFGPGTRLTVT.

The chain is built from TRBV4-3 and TRBJ2-6. The CDR3 sequence is 20 residues long. CDR1 LGHNA and CDR2 YSLEER come from the germline V gene. CDR3 region: CASSPLGRGPEHSGANVLTF.

This chain's CDR3 is CASSIMGHNNEQFF. The J gene is TRBJ2-1, the V gene TRBV19; TCRdb's D gene call, TRBD1, goes unchecked for lack of DNA. The CDR3 sequence is 14 residues long. Germline V lookup: CDR1 LNHDA, CDR2 SQIVND (reference sequence).